The 2 T cell receptor beta chains below all came from one sample that was sequenced in a study of shared T cell receptors in the human thymus. TCRdb keeps only in-frame clones here, not all; method: immunoSEQ multiplex PCR. In the table there are 450,000 to 650,000 clones, 78% of which are singletons. These records were also assigned to another study, of human thymus T cells.

The sample consisted of thymocytes. These receptors all stem from a boy under two years old with a congenital heart defect.

The rearrangement links TRBV6-5 to TRBJ1-1; D uncertain. Trimming pared 6 bases from V and 0 bases from J, leaving 14 bases between. The V gene's germline CDR1 is MNHEY and CDR2 SVGAGI. This CDR3 is 15 amino acids long. CDR3 coding DNA: TGTGCCAGCAGGGAGAAAAAGAAAATGAACACTGAAGCTTTCTTT. It is translated as CASREKKKMNTEAFF.

V and J are TRBV4-3 and TRBJ2-1, with 8 bases fitting TRBD2. The CDR3 has 19 amino acids. J gave up 1 base and V 0 bases, and 11 bases lay outside the gene matches. Per germline, CDR1 LGHNA and CDR2 YSLEER. CDR3 loop: CASSQERPTVAGSYNEQFF. The CDR3, as DNA: TGCGCCAGCAGCCAAGAGCGCCCGACCGTAGCGGGGTCCTACAATGAGCAGTTCTTC.